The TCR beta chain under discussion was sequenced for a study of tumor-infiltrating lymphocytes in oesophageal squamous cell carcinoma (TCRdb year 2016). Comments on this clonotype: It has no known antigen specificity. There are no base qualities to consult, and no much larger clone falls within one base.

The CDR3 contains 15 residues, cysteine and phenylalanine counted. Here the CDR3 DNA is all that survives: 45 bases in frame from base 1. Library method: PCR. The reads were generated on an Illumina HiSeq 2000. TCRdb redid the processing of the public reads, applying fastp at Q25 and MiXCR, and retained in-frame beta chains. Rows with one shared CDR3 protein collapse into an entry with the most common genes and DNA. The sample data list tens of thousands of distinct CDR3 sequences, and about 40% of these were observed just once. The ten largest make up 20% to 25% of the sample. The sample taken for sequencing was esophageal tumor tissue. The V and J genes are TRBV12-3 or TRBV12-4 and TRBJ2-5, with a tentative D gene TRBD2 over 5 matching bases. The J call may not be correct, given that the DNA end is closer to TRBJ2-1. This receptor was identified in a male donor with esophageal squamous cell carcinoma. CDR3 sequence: CASSLSRGGYNEQFF. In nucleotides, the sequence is TGTGCCAGCAGTTTATCTAGAGGCGGGTACAATGAGCAGTTCTTC.